This TCR beta chain is from a study of PD-L1 blockade in urothelial cancer. Study-level information: Male sex and bladder-origin urothelial cancer characterized about 85% of the 29 patients. Researchers found blood samples held a median of approximately 150,000 T cells. General observations from the study: At the 3-week point, tumor-associated blood clones expanded more in durable-benefit patients.

In its sample, this clone was seen a few times. Its antigen is not identified. Samples were collected from each patient before treatment and during treatment. Each patient gave between 1 and 8 of them in total. Only in-frame clones appear in the TCRdb table, and some are missing; sequencing was by immunoSEQ multiplex PCR. The table includes 37,000 or so clones, 82% detected once. Germline V gene data show CDR1 as ENHRY and CDR2 as SYGVKD. The J segment lost 4 bases and the V segment lost 7 bases, leaving 9 bases of the junction unmatched. The CDR3 runs to 15 residues. This specimen was PBMCs, taken around atezolizumab (anti-PD-L1) treatment. The receptor's source is a man between 60 and 70 years old with urothelial cancer. The gene calls are TRBV10-3 and TRBJ1-3; 8 nucleotides agree with TRBD1. CDR3 sequence (DNA): TGTGCCATCAAGGCTCAGGGGGCGCAAGGAAACACCATATATTTT. Translated, it gives CAIKAQGAQGNTIYF.